This T cell receptor beta chain was captured by sequencing in a study of T cell responses to AZD1222 COVID-19 vaccine. Whole-study context: The analysis combined second doses at about 4 or about 12 weeks. The study, taken as a whole, reports: Reports indicate that nearly half of spike-specific TCRs are directed at unmutated variant regions.

About this clone: Its antigen is as yet unknown.

The V end was cut by 5 bases, the J end by 3 bases, with 11 bases between. The CDR3 length is 13 residues. Germline loops: CDR1 MNHEY, CDR2 SVGAGI. The assay was immunoSEQ multiplex PCR, and TCRdb's table has in-frame clones only and misses some. Of 150,000 or so clones in the sample, about 90% were seen once. This clonotype was sampled from an adult in good health. The rearrangement uses TRBV6-5 and TRBJ2-7; D is perhaps TRBD2 (5 bases). The specimen was peripheral blood, collected on day 0 of AZD1222 vaccination. CDR3 region: CASSRGERYEQYF. The CDR3 DNA follows: TGTGCCAGCAGTCGGGGAGAGCGCTACGAGCAGTACTTC.